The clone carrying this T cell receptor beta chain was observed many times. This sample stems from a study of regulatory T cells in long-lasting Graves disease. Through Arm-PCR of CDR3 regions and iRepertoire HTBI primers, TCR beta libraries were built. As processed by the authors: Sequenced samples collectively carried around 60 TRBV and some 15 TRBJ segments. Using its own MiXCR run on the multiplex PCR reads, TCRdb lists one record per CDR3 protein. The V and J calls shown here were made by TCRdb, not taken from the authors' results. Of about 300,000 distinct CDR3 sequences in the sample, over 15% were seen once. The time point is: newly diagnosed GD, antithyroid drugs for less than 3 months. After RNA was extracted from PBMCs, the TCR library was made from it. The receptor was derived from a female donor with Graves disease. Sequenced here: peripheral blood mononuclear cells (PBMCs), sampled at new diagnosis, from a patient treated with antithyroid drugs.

CDR3: CASSRQGVNQPQHF. CDR3 coding DNA: TGTGCCAGCAGTCGACAGGGGGTTAATCAGCCCCAGCATTTT. The V and J genes are TRBV27 and TRBJ1-5; 9 bases are a match to TRBD1. Germline assignment: CDR1 MNHEY and CDR2 SMNVEV (reference sequence). This CDR3 spans 14 amino acids. V was clipped by 5 bases and J by 4 bases; unmatched bases: 3.